This T cell receptor beta chain was documented in a study of T cell responses to AZD1222 COVID-19 vaccine. The table came from immunoSEQ multiplex PCR; TCRdb's copy has only in-frame clones and leaves some out. The sample consists of roughly 80,000 clones, under 95% of them appearing once. Study-wide findings and caveats: After two AZD1222 doses, spike-specific TCR breadth and depth rose versus day 0.

Losses at the gene ends were 2 bases for V and 5 bases for J; bases not matched to a gene: 9. The CDR3 loop spans 16 amino acids. CDR1 and CDR2 from the germline V gene are SGHTA and FQGNSA. This clone is a singleton in its sample. What it binds is unknown. The TCR sequence derives from an adult in good health. The chain employs TRBV7-2 and TRBJ2-1; 7 bases align to TRBD2. This sample comprised peripheral blood, obtained on day 0 of MenACWY control vaccination. CDR3 loop: CASSLILSSGDNEQFF. CDR3 sequence (DNA): TGTGCCAGCAGCTTAATCCTCTCGAGCGGGGACAATGAGCAGTTCTTC.